Listed below are T cell receptor beta chains from one sample, sequenced in a study of identical twins' blood T cells. TCRdb independently ran MiXCR on the 5' RACE reads; one entry per CDR3 protein. The sample has a few hundred thousand distinct CDR3 sequences, roughly 31% seen once. Sample: PBMCs. The receptors derive from a woman aged 18 to 55 in good health. Both conserved end residues are part of each CDR3. D genes are given only for firm matches. Not all rows give a size; the values are once, few, many and, for expanded clones, a class.

TRBJ2-3 TRBD2 few TRBV4-2 TGTGCCAGCAGCCAAGAGGAGCGGGGGGGTTCTAGCACAGATACGCAGTATTTT CASSQEERGGSSTDTQYF
TRBJ1-3 . . TRBV10-3 TGTGCCATCAGTGAGTCAGGGAGCTCTGGAAACACCATATATTTT CAISESGSSGNTIYF
TRBJ2-7 . few TRBV6-2/TRBV6-3 TGTGCCAGCAGAGACCAGGGGCCAACCTACGAGCAGTACTTC CASRDQGPTYEQYF
TRBJ1-4 . few TRBV11-2 TGTGCCAGCAGCCCGGAGATCGGAGATGAAAAACTGTTTTTT CASSPEIGDEKLFF
TRBJ1-6 . many TRBV3-1 TGTGCCAGCAGCCAAGGTCTCCAGTATTATAATTCACCCCTCCACTTT CASSQGLQYYNSPLHF
TRBJ1-5 . . TRBV28 TGTGCCATCGAGGGACAGCATTTT CAIEGQHF
TRBJ1-2 . many TRBV28 TGTGCCAGCAGCCAAGGGGGGGCTGGTGGCTACACCTTC CASSQGGAGGYTF
TRBJ2-7 TRBD2 few TRBV20-1 TGCAGTGCTCGGCTAGCGGAGGGAACCTACGAGCAGTACTTC CSARLAEGTYEQYF
TRBJ1-4 TRBD1 . TRBV29-1 TGCAGCGTTACAGGGGCTTCTGGTGAAAAACTGTTTTTT CSVTGASGEKLFF
TRBJ2-3 . few TRBV10-3 TGTGCCATCAGTCTAATACAGGGAGGAGATACGCAGTATTTT CAISLIQGGDTQYF
TRBJ2-1 TRBD2 few TRBV10-1 TGCGCCAGCCTAGAGGAGCGGGAGTTCAATGAGCAGTTCTTC CASLEEREFNEQFF
TRBJ1-6 TRBD1 many TRBV20-1 TGCAGTGCTCAATATACAGGGGGAAATTCACCCCTCCACTTT CSAQYTGGNSPLHF
TRBJ1-5 . many TRBV20-1 TGCAGTGCCCTCCCTAGCAATCAGCCCCAGCATTTT CSALPSNQPQHF
TRBJ1-4 . . TRBV7-8 TGTGCCAGCACCACGTTCCCCCACGGGGAGGGTAGTGAAAAACTGTTTTTT CASTTFPHGEGSEKLFF
TRBJ1-5 TRBD1 . TRBV27 TGTGCCAGCAGTCCCCGACAGGGAGTGGGAAGCAATCAGCCCCAGCATTTT CASSPRQGVGSNQPQHF
TRBJ1-5 . few TRBV6-2/TRBV6-3 TGTGCCAGCAGTTACTTTAGAGTATCTAGCAATCAGCCCCAGCATTTT CASSYFRVSSNQPQHF
TRBJ2-7 . . TRBV6-5 TGTGCCTGGGAACCGGGACCTCAATACGAGCAGTACTTC CAWEPGPQYEQYF
TRBJ2-1 TRBD2 . TRBV7-9 TGTGCCAGCAGCTCTGGACTAGCGGGCTACAATGAGCAGTTCTTC CASSSGLAGYNEQFF